A selection of T cell receptor beta chains follows, all from one sample in a study of blood T cell repertoires in COVID-19. Clones were read by immunoSEQ multiplex PCR, and TCRdb kept only the in-frame ones, dropping some. This sample carries approximately 130,000 clones, around four fifths of them seen once, and the ten largest clones take just under 25%. The sequenced material came from peripheral blood. Receptor source: a human donor in a cohort sampled during active COVID-19. Both conserved end residues are part of each CDR3.

v_call: TRBV3-1/TRBV3-2
cdr3_aa: CASSQRGTTETQYF

v_call: TRBV4-2
cdr3_aa: CASSPLGLAGDTDTQYF

v_call: TRBV24-1
cdr3_aa: CATSDLSGSDETQYF

v_call: TRBV6-5
cdr3_aa: CASRRQGLRNTEAFF

v_call: TRBV4-3
cdr3_aa: CASSHDPGDREGEAFF

v_call: TRBV28
cdr3_aa: CATSRLAETQYF

v_call: TRBV3-1/TRBV3-2
cdr3_aa: CASSQDNNGNTIYF

v_call: TRBV28
cdr3_aa: CATRQGKFNGYTF

v_call: TRBV5-6
cdr3_aa: CASSTPPGGSTDTQYF

v_call: TRBV6-2/TRBV6-3
cdr3_aa: CASSLGGPSYEQYF

v_call: TRBV7-9
cdr3_aa: CASSAGLGTQYF

v_call: TRBV15
cdr3_aa: CATSRDPAGGQPQHF

v_call: TRBV11-2
cdr3_aa: CASSGAWTALSGNTIYF

v_call: TRBV12-3/TRBV12-4
cdr3_aa: CASSFYRTDEQFF

v_call: TRBV7-9
cdr3_aa: CASSFAAGGLTEQFF

v_call: TRBV5-1
cdr3_aa: CASSPGGGQETQYF

v_call: TRBV5-4
cdr3_aa: CASSLVQGGEQYF